The 21 T cell receptor beta chains below all came from one sample that was sequenced in a study of identical twins. From the 5' RACE reads, TCRdb called clonotypes with MiXCR, one entry per CDR3 protein. This table holds 1.5 million to 2 million distinct CDR3 sequences, less than 35% found once. Source material: cord blood. The source of these receptors is a newborn girl in good health.

This clonotype occurred many times. The genes are TRBV20-1 and TRBJ2-7; either TRBD1 or TRBD2 may supply D (5 bases each). The CDR3 extends over 16 amino acids. The V gene's germline CDR1 is DFQATT and CDR2 SNEGSKA (reference sequence). V was trimmed by 2 bases and J by 4 bases, leaving 21 bases between them. The CDR3 DNA reads TGCAGTGCTAGACACACCCGGGACCTACCTACTTACGAGCAGTACTTC. Amino acids: CSARHTRDLPTYEQYF.

This clonotype was counted ten times or more. An end of the junction does not agree with germline; a read error may underlie this. The chain joins TRBV5-1 to TRBJ2-2, with 11 bases fitting TRBD2. In germline, CDR1 is SGHRS, CDR2 YFSETQ. This CDR3 comprises 15 residues. This chain's CDR3 is CASSLVAGGTGELFF. The CDR3 DNA is TGTGCCAGCAGTTTGGTAGCGGGAGGGACCGGGGAGCTGTTTTTT.

This clonotype has just a few counts. The chain has TRBV20-1 and TRBJ2-7; 7 nucleotides align to TRBD2. This CDR3 has 11 residues. With V trimmed by 4 bases and J by 4 bases, 1 base remained unmatched. Germline CDR1 and CDR2: DFQATT and SNEGSKA (reference sequence). DNA of the CDR3: TGCAGTGCTATTAGCGGGTACGAGCAGTACTTC. This sequence encodes CSAISGYEQYF.

This clonotype occurred a few times. This chain joins TRBV20-1 and TRBJ2-7; the D gene is possibly TRBD1 (5 bases). The V gene lost 0 bases and the J gene lost 5 bases, with 11 bases spanning the gap. The CDR3 loop spans 13 amino acids. Germline V gives CDR1 DFQATT, CDR2 SNEGSKA (reference sequence). The CDR3: CSARERGSHEQYF. Here the CDR3 DNA reads TGCAGTGCTAGAGAAAGGGGAAGCCACGAGCAGTACTTC.

The J gene is TRBJ2-7, the V gene TRBV6-1, with D possibly being TRBD1 (5 bases). Germline values: CDR1 MNHNS, CDR2 SASEGT. V gave up 6 bases and J gave up 5 bases, with 20 bases separating them. The CDR3 runs to 15 residues. CDR3 DNA: TGTGCCAGCAGACCAGACCGGTCAGGGAACGACGAGCAGTACTTC. Its protein is CASRPDRSGNDEQYF.

The chain uses TRBV7-2 and TRBJ2-3; possible D gene TRBD1, 5 bases. The CDR3 is 16 amino acids. The germline CDR1 and CDR2 sequences are SGHTA and FQGNSA. Trimming took off 0 bases at V and 6 bases at J, with 16 bases between the two ends. CDR3 loop: CASSLASLGGADTQYF. CDR3 DNA sequence: TGTGCCAGCAGCTTAGCGTCATTAGGTGGGGCGGATACGCAGTATTTT.

The J gene is TRBJ2-2, the V gene TRBV3-1, with D unresolved. V lost 2 bases and J 4 bases, leaving 5 bases between the germline ends. The CDR3 totals 13 residues. Germline values: CDR1 LGHDT, CDR2 YNNKEL (reference sequence). CDR3 in DNA: TGTGCCAGCAGCCAATCCCTCACCGGGGAGCTGTTTTTT. It translates to CASSQSLTGELFF.

Comment on this clonotype: A read error is the likely source, as a far larger clone sits one nucleotide away. The V gene is TRBV12-3 or TRBV12-4, the J gene TRBJ2-4; D not certain. The CDR3 is made up of 14 amino acids. The germline V and J ends were trimmed by 7 bases and 0 bases, with 10 bases remaining between them. CDR3 sequence: CASILSLAKNIQYF. CDR3 in DNA: TGTGCCAGCATTTTGAGCCTAGCCAAAAACATTCAGTACTTC.

J is TRBJ2-5 and V is TRBV7-2, with D hard to call. The V end was cut by 2 bases, the J end by 1 base, with 11 bases between. This CDR3 contains 15 residues. In germline, CDR1 is SGHTA, CDR2 FQGNSA. CDR3 DNA sequence: TGTGCCAGCAGCTTATGGGGTTTGGCCCAAGAGACCCAGTACTTC. Amino acids: CASSLWGLAQETQYF.

This clonotype was observed at least ten times. The chain recombines TRBV3-1 with TRBJ2-3, with a possible D match to TRBD2 (5 bases). The CDR3 runs 16 residues. The germline V and J ends were trimmed by 3 bases and 2 bases, with 15 bases remaining between them. The germline gives CDR1 LGHDT, CDR2 YNNKEL (reference sequence). Here the CDR3 reads CASSQDTRIFTDTQYF. CDR3 coding DNA: TGTGCCAGCAGCCAGGATACTAGAATTTTCACAGATACGCAGTATTTT.

This clonotype came up many times. This chain connects TRBV28 to TRBJ2-5, with D unresolved. CDR1 and CDR2 from the germline V gene are MDHEN and SYDVKM. The CDR3 extends over 13 amino acids. Trimming removed 3 bases from V and 2 bases from J, with 7 bases in between. CDR3 nucleotide sequence: TGTGCCAGCAGTTTGAGATTTCAAGAGACCCAGTACTTC. Protein product: CASSLRFQETQYF. The full variable domain, completed using reference TRBV28 and TRBJ2-5, is DVKVTQSSRYLVKRTGEKVFLECVQDMDHENMFWYRQDPGLGLRLIYFSYDVKMKEKGDIPEGYSVSREKKERFSLILESASTNQTSMYLCASSLRFQETQYFGPGTRLLVL.

The rearrangement joins TRBV4-1 to TRBJ2-3; 14 bases fit TRBD2. The CDR3 is made up of 19 amino acids. Germline CDR1 and CDR2: MGHRA and YSYEKL. Unmatched junction bases numbered 12, after V lost 4 bases and J lost 3 bases. The CDR3 loop is CASSLRQARTSGGTDTQYF. The CDR3 coding sequence is TGCGCCAGCAGCCTTCGACAAGCCAGGACTAGCGGGGGGACAGATACGCAGTATTTT.

This clonotype was picked up a small number of times. The CDR3 loop reads CASSEFWGGYEQYF. The CDR3 DNA reads TGTGCCAGCAGTGAATTTTGGGGCGGATACGAGCAGTACTTC. The J gene is TRBJ2-7, the V gene TRBV25-1, with D tentatively TRBD1 (5 bases). Germline CDR1 and CDR2: MGHDK and SYGVNS. Trimming removed 1 base from V and 4 bases from J, with 11 bases in between. The CDR3 loop spans 14 amino acids.

This rearrangement joins TRBV20-1 to TRBJ1-2; D perhaps matches TRBD1 (5 bases). With 0 bases removed from V and 8 bases from J, the gap between germline ends came to 13 bases. The germline V gene encodes CDR1 DFQATT and CDR2 SNEGSKA (reference sequence). This CDR3 region has 13 residues. The chain's CDR3 is CSAREWGVGGYTF. Here the CDR3 DNA reads TGCAGTGCTAGAGAGTGGGGGGTGGGCGGCTACACCTTC.

V and J are TRBV4-2 and TRBJ1-6; D perhaps matches TRBD1 (5 bases). Germline V gives CDR1 LGHNA, CDR2 YNFKEQ. With 2 bases removed from V and 9 bases from J, the gap between germline ends came to 17 bases. The CDR3 sequence is 16 residues long. CDR3: CASSQLPGRRGSPLHF. Here the CDR3 DNA reads TGTGCCAGCAGCCAACTCCCGGGGCGTAGGGGTTCACCCCTCCACTTT.

For the CDR3, the DNA is TGTGCCAGCAGCGTAGAACTAGCGGGGGGGCCGAGGAATGAGCAGTTCTTC. This codes for CASSVELAGGPRNEQFF. The gene calls are TRBV9 and TRBJ2-1, with 13 bases fitting TRBD2. Trimming at V came to 0 bases and at J to 7 bases, leaving 7 bases not matched to a gene. CDR1 is SGDLS, CDR2 YYNGEE, per germline. This CDR3 spans 17 amino acids.

This clonotype was seen ten or more times. The genes are TRBV29-1 and TRBJ1-1, with D perhaps matching TRBD1 (6 bases). From germline, CDR1 is SQVTM and CDR2 ANQGSEA. V lost 4 bases, J lost 1 base, and 7 bases lay in between. The CDR3 is 12 amino acids. The CDR3 region is CSVARGNTEAFF. The CDR3 bases are TGCAGCGTTGCCAGGGGGAACACTGAAGCTTTCTTT.

This clonotype turned up a few times. The chain's CDR3 is CASSLRDLRGFYEQYF. As DNA, the CDR3 is TGTGCCAGCAGCTTACGGGACTTGCGGGGTTTCTACGAGCAGTACTTC. This chain joins TRBV7-9 and TRBJ2-7; the D gene is possibly TRBD2 (6 bases). The CDR3 contains 16 residues. Germline V gene lookup returns CDR1 SEHNR and CDR2 FQNEAQ (reference sequence). Deletions cut 2 bases from V and 3 bases from J, with 17 bases between.

As concerns this clonotype: Germline is not matched at one junction end, which may reflect a read error. The chain carries TRBV10-2 and TRBJ2-3, with D tentatively TRBD2 (6 bases). There are 14 residues in the CDR3. The germline gives CDR1 WSHSY, CDR2 SAAADI. The CDR3 loop is CASRSGPYTDSQYF. CDR3 in DNA: TGCGCCAGCAGGAGCGGGCCATACACAGATTCGCAGTATTTT.

This chain links TRBV20-1 with TRBJ2-7, with 8 positions matching TRBD1. The germline V gene has CDR1 DFQATT and CDR2 SNEGSKA (reference sequence). With V trimmed by 8 bases and J by 5 bases, 5 bases remained unmatched. The length of the CDR3 is 11 residues. The CDR3 DNA follows: TGCAGTCGCAGGGGGCGAGACGAGCAGTACTTC. As protein: CSRRGRDEQYF.

This clonotype was recorded a few times. This sequence joins TRBV6-6 and TRBJ2-3; D could derive from TRBD1 or TRBD2 (6 bases each). Germline assignment: CDR1 MNHNY and CDR2 SVGAGI (reference sequence). With 0 bases removed from V and 7 bases from J, the gap between germline ends came to 11 bases. This CDR3 comprises 14 residues. CDR3 sequence reads: CASSYSQGGNTQYF. CDR3 DNA: TGTGCCAGCAGTTACTCACAGGGAGGCAATACGCAGTATTTT.